This T cell receptor beta chain was retrieved from a study of naive and memory T cell subsets. Study-wide findings and caveats: Especially in CD8 cells, naive repertoires contained a few larger clonotypes, possibly CD45RA-re-expressing memory cells. Over 85% of naive TCR sequences appeared only once, unlike memory subsets.

Two oligonucleotides, mixed equimolar, formed the beta constant-region primer covering TRBC1 and TRBC2. Four rounds of PCR amplified the ligated cDNA using nested alpha and beta constant-region primers plus SP2. Ligation attached a single-stranded oligonucleotide with a 12-nucleotide UMI and the SP2 primer to the cDNA 3' end. Using its own MiXCR run on the UMI-ligation and nested PCR reads, TCRdb lists one record per CDR3 protein. The sample contains around 93,000 distinct CDR3 sequences, roughly 12% of which appear only once. This clonotype was counted only a few times. The antigen remains unidentified. Trimming removed 6 bases from V and 0 bases from J, with 14 bases in between. The germline gives CDR1 SEHNR, CDR2 FQNEAQ (reference sequence). This CDR3 has 16 residues.

The chain recombines TRBV7-9 with TRBJ1-4; D gene uncertain. The sequencing sample was made of naive CD4+ T cells from blood. The TCR comes from a human donor in good health. This chain's CDR3 is CASSFTTVATNEKLFF. The CDR3 DNA reads TGTGCCAGCAGTTTCACTACAGTTGCAACTAATGAAAAACTGTTTTTT.